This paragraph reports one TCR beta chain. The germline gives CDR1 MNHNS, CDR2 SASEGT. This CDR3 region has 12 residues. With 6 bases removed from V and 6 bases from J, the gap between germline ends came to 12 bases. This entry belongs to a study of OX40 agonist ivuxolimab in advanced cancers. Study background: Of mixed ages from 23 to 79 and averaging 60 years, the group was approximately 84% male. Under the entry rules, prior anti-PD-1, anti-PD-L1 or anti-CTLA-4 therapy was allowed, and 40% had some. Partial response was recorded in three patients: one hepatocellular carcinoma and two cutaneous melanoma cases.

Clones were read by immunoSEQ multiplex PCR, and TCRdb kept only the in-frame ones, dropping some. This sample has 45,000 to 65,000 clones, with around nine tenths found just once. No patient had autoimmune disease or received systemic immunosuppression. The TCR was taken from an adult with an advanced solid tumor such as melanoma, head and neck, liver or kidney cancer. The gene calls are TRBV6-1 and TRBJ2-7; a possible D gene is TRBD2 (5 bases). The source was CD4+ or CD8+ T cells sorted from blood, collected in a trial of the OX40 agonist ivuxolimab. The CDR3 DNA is TGTGCCAGCAGGATGGGAGTCTCCGAGCAGTACTTC. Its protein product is CASRMGVSEQYF.